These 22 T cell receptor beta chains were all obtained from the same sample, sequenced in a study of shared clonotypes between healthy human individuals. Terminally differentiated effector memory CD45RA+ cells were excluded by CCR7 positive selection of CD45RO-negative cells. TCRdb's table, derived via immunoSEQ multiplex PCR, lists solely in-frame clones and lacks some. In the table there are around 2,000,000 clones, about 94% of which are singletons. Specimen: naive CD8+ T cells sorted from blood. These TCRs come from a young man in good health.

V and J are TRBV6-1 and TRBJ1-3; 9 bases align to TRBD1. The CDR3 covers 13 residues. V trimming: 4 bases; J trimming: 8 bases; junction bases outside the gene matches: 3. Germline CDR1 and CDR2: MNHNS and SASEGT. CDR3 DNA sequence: TGTGCCAGCAGTGGAACAGGGGGCTACACCATATATTTT. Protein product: CASSGTGGYTIYF.

This CDR3 is CAWSTGAGTQYF. CDR3 nucleotides: TGTGCCTGGAGTACGGGAGCCGGGACCCAGTACTTC. The gene calls are TRBV30 and TRBJ2-5, with D tentatively TRBD2 (6 bases). This CDR3 has 12 amino acids. Germline V CDR1 and CDR2: GTSNPN, SVGIG (reference sequence). V lost 2 bases and J lost 7, with 11 bases in between.

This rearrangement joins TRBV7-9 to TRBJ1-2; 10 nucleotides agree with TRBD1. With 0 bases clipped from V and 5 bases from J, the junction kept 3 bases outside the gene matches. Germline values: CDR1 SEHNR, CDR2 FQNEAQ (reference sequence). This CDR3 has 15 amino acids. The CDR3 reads CASSLAMGQGYGYTF. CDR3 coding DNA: TGTGCCAGCAGCTTAGCGATGGGACAGGGGTATGGCTACACCTTC.

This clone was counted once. The CDR3 DNA sequence: TGTGCCAGCACCGGATTCGGGCAGACCGTAGAAGAGGATACGCAGTATTTT. This translates into CASTGFGQTVEEDTQYF. V usage is TRBV21-1 and J usage is TRBJ2-3. TRBV21-1 is assigned pseudogene status. The CDR3 is 17 residues long.

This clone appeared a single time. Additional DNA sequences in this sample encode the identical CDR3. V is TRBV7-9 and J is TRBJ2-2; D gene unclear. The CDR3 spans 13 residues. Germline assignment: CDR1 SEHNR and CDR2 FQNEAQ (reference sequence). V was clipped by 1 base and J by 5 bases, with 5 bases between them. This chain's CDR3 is CASSLGGTGELFF. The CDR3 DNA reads TGTGCCAGCAGCTTAGGCGGTACCGGGGAGCTGTTTTTT.

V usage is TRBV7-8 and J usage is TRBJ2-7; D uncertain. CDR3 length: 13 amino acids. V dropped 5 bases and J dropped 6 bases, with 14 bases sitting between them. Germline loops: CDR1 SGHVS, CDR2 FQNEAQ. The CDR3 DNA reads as TGTGCCAGCAGCCCCGAATGGAATATCGAGCAGTACTTC. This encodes CASSPEWNIEQYF.

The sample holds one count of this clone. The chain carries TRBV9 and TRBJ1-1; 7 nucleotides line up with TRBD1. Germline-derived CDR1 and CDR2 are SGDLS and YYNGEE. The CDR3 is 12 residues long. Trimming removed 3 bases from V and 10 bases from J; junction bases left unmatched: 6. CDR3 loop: CASSAQGGSAFF. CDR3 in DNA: TGTGCCAGCAGCGCCCAGGGGGGATCAGCTTTCTTT.

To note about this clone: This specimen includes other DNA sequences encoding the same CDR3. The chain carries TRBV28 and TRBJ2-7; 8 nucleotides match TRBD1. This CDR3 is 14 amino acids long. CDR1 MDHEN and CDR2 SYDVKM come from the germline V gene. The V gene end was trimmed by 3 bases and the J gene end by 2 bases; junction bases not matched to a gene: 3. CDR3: CASSLGQATYEQYF. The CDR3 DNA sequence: TGTGCCAGCAGTTTGGGACAGGCGACCTACGAGCAGTACTTC.

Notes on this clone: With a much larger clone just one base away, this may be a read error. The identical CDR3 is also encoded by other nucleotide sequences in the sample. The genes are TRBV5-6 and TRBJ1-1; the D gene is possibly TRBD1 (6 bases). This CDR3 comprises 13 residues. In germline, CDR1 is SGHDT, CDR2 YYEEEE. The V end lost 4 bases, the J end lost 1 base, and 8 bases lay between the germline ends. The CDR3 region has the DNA TGTGCCAGCAGCCGGACAGAGAACACTGAAGCTTTCTTT. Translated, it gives CASSRTENTEAFF.

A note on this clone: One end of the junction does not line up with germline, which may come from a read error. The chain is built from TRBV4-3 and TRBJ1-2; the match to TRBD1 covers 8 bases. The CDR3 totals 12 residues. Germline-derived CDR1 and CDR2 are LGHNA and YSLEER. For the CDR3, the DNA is TGCGCCAGCAGCCAAGACCGGACAGGGAGGTCCTTC. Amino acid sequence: CASSQDRTGRSF.

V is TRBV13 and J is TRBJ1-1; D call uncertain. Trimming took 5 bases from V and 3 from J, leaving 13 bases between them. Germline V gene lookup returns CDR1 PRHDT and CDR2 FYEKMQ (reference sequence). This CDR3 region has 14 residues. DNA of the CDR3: TGTGCCAGCAGCCTAGCGCGGGAGTACACTGAAGCTTTCTTT. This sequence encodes CASSLAREYTEAFF.

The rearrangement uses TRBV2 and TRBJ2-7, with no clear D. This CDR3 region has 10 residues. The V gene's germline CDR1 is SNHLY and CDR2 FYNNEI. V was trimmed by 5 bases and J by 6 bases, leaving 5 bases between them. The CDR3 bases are TGTGCCAGCAGTCCAGTCGAGCAGTACTTC. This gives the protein CASSPVEQYF.

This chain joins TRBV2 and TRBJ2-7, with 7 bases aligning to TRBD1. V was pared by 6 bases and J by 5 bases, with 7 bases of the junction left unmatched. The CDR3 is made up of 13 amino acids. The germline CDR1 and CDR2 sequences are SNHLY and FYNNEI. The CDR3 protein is CASRGTAVNEQYF. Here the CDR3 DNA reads TGTGCCAGCAGGGGGACAGCGGTCAACGAGCAGTACTTC. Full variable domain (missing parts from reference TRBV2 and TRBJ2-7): EPEVTQTPSHQVTQMGQEVILRCVPISNHLYFYWYRQILGQKVEFLVSFYNNEISEKSEIFDDQFSVERPDGSNFTLKIRSTKLEDSAMYFCASRGTAVNEQYFGPGTRLTVT.

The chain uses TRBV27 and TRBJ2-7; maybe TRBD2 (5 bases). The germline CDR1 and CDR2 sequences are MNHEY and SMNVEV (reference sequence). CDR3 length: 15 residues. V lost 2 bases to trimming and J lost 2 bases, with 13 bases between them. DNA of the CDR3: TGTGCCAGCAGTTTAGGGAGCGGAGCCGCCTACGAGCAGTACTTC. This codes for CASSLGSGAAYEQYF.

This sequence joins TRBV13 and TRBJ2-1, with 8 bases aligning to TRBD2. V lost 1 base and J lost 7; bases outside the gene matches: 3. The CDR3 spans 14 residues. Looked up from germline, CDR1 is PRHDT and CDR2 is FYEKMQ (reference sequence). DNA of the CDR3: TGTGCCAGCAGCTTAGCGGGAGGGCCTAATGAGCAGTTCTTC. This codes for CASSLAGGPNEQFF.

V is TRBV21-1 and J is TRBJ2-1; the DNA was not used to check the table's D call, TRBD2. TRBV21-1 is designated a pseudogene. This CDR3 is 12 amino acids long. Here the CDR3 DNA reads TGTGCCAGCAGCACTGATACTAATGAGCAGTTCTTC. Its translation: CASSTDTNEQFF.

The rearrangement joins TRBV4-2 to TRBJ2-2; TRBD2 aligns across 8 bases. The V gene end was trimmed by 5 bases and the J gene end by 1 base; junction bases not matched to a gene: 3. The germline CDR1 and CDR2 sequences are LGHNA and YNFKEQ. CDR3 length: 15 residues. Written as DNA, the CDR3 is TGTGCCAGCAGCATTAGCGGGGAGAACACCGGGGAGCTGTTTTTT. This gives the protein CASSISGENTGELFF.

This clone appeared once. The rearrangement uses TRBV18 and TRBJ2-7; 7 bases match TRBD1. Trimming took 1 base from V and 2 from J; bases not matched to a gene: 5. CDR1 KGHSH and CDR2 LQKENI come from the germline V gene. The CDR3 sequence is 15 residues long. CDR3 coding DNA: TGTGCCAGCTCACCACAGGGACAGCTACCCTACGAGCAGTACTTC. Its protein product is CASSPQGQLPYEQYF.

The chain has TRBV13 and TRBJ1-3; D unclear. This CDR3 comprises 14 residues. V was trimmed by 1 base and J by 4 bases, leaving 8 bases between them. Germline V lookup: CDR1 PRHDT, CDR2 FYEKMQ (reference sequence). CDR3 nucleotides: TGTGCCAGCAGCTTAGCGGGTTACGGAAACACCATATATTTT. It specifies CASSLAGYGNTIYF.

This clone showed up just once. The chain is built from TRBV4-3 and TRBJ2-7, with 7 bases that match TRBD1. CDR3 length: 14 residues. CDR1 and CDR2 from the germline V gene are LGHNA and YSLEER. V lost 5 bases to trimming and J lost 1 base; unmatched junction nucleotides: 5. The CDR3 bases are TGCGCCAGCAGCTTCCGGGACAGTTCCTACGAGCAGTACTTC. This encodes CASSFRDSSYEQYF.

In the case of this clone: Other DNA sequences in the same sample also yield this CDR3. The CDR3 nucleotides read TGTGCCAGCAGTTCGAGTCAGCCCCAGCATTTT. Protein: CASSSSQPQHF. This sequence joins TRBV28 and TRBJ1-5; no definite D call. Trimming took off 4 bases at V and 6 bases at J, with 4 bases between the two ends. In germline, CDR1 is MDHEN, CDR2 SYDVKM. The CDR3 is 11 residues long.

CDR3 sequence (DNA): TGCGCCAGCAGCCAGGATGCGGAACAGGGGTGGACAGATACGCAGTATTTT. Amino acid sequence: CASSQDAEQGWTDTQYF. The J gene is TRBJ2-3, the V gene TRBV4-3; 7 bases fit TRBD1. V gave up 3 bases and J gave up 3 bases; unmatched junction bases: 12. This CDR3 comprises 17 residues. Germline CDR1 reads LGHNA; CDR2 reads YSLEER.